This TCR beta chain emerged from a study of T cells in Graves' hyperthyroidism and ophthalmopathy. Researchers amplified the TCR beta CDR3 regions from RNA transcripts. HTBI primers were employed in a first-round RT-PCR of the TCR CDR3. Each CDR3 protein gets one entry after TCRdb re-called the multiplex PCR reads with MiXCR. The table records fewer than 650,000 distinct CDR3 sequences, approximately 14% of them present only once. About this clonotype itself: Its target is unknown.

V gave up 4 bases and J gave up 5 bases, with 12 bases separating them. This CDR3 is built from 14 residues. Per germline, CDR1 SGHDN and CDR2 FVKESK. Each person with ophthalmopathy scored at least 3 on the Clinical Activity Score, reached NOSPECS grade 4 or higher, and had been ill under 3 months. Study-wide results and limits: Also found in blood were most expanded thyroid clonotypes above 0.001.

The sample consisted of blood. The sequence derives from a woman between 18 and 29 years old with Graves' ophthalmopathy. This chain connects TRBV14 to TRBJ2-1, with unresolved D. The chain's CDR3 is CASSLLSGHNEQFF. CDR3 in DNA: TGTGCCAGCAGCCTCCTTTCTGGTCACAATGAGCAGTTCTTC. The variable domain in full, completed from reference TRBV14 and TRBJ2-1, reads EAGVTQFPSHSVIEKGQTVTLRCDPISGHDNLYWYRRVMGKEIKFLLHFVKESKQDESGMPNNRFLAERTGGTYSTLKVQPAELEDSGVYFCASSLLSGHNEQFFGPGTRLTVL.